The source of this T cell receptor beta chain is a study of Graves' ophthalmopathy and Graves' hyperthyroidism. Study background: Peripheral blood collection took place at initial diagnosis, before any treatment. Regarding the study as a whole: Most expanded clonotypes from thyroid (those above 0.001 frequency) were also found in blood.

RNA transcripts provided the template for amplifying TCR beta CDR3 regions. The library came from an HTBI-primed first-round RT-PCR and a second-round multiplex PCR. TCRdb independently ran MiXCR on the multiplex PCR reads; one entry per CDR3 protein. The sample has just over 400,000 distinct CDR3 sequences, 20% to 25% seen once. In regard to this clonotype: Its antigen is unidentified.

The CDR3 covers 14 residues. Germline loops: CDR1 MNHNS, CDR2 SASEGT. Between the trimmed V and J ends, which lost 5 bases and 5 bases, there was a span of 15 bases. V usage is TRBV6-1 and J usage is TRBJ2-5; D is perhaps TRBD1 (6 bases). The receptor comes from a woman younger than 30 with stable Graves' hyperthyroidism. The sample was peripheral blood. The CDR3 is CASSKTGPGETQYF. CDR3 nucleotide sequence: TGTGCCAGCAGTAAGACAGGTCCTGGGGAGACCCAGTACTTC.